This T cell receptor beta chain was captured in a study of shared clonotypes between healthy human individuals. Splitting the CD4+ cells yielded a CD45RA+ naive subset and a CD45RA-negative memory subset. Study processing details: ImmunoSEQ supplied junction-only sequences lacking quality scores, so filtering was different. Clones were read by immunoSEQ multiplex PCR, and TCRdb kept only the in-frame ones, dropping some. The V and J calls and clone size come from that table; D and trimming were worked out from the DNA. Of about 2.5 million clones listed, approximately 90% are singletons. From germline, CDR1 is SGHAT and CDR2 FQNNGV. The CDR3 is 14 residues long. The J segment lost 9 bases and the V segment lost 5 bases, leaving 9 bases of the junction unmatched. For this clone: What it binds is unknown.

The study, taken as a whole, reports: The four-donor shared clonotypes exceeded non-shared clonotypes in generation probability, with non-shared ones scoring lower.

This chain joins TRBV11-2 and TRBJ2-5; 10 nucleotides line up with TRBD1. The clonotype comes from a man between 18 and 29 years old in good health. Some clones in this sample may be carry-over from other donors' samples. Sequenced material: naive CD4+ T cells from PBMCs. Subset: CD45RA+ positively selected. CDR3 sequence: CASSAGTGVGAQYF. The CDR3 DNA reads TGTGCCAGCAGCGCCGGGACAGGGGTTGGGGCCCAGTACTTC.